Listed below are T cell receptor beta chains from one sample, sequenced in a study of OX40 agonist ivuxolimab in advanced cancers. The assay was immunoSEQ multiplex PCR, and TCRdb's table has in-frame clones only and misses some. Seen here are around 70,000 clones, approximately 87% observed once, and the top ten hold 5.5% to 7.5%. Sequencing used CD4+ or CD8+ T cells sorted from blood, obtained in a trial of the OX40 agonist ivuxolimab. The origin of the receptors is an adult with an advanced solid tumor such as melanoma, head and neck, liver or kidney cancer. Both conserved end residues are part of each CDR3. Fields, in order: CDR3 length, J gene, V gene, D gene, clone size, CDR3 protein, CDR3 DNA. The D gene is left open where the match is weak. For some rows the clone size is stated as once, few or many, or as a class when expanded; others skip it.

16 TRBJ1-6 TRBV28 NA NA CASNIPPGSEGSPLHF TGTGCCAGCAACATACCCCCTGGGTCCGAGGGGTCACCCCTCCACTTT
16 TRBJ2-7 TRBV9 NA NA CASSAVMGEGAYEQYF TGTGCCAGCAGCGCCGTCATGGGGGAAGGAGCCTACGAGCAGTACTTC
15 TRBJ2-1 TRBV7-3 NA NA CASSYTPVAYNEQFF TGTGCCAGCAGTTATACCCCGGTCGCATACAATGAGCAGTTCTTC
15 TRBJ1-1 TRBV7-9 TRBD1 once CASSLKGTVNTEAFF TGTGCCAGCAGCCTTAAGGGGACAGTGAACACTGAAGCTTTCTTT
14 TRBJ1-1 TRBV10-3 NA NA CAISESRGSTEAFF TGTGCCATCAGTGAGTCTCGGGGTTCCACTGAAGCTTTCTTT
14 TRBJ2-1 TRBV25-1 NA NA CASSPRQFYNEQFF TGTGCCAGCAGTCCCCGACAGTTCTACAATGAGCAGTTCTTC
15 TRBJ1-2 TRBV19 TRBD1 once CASSLRGAGGDGYTF TGTGCCAGTAGTCTCCGGGGGGCAGGGGGAGATGGCTACACCTTC
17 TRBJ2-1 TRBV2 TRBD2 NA CASSEEELAGGDNEQFF TGTGCCAGCAGTGAAGAGGAACTAGCGGGGGGGGACAATGAGCAGTTCTTC
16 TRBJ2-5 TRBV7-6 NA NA CASSSPEGTVQETQYF TGTGCCAGCAGCTCCCCGGAGGGGACGGTTCAAGAGACCCAGTACTTC
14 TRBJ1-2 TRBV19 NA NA CASSIVPGHYGYTF TGTGCCAGTAGTATAGTACCGGGCCACTATGGCTACACCTTC
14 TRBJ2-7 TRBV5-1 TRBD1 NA CASSWDRVEYEQYF TGCGCCAGCAGCTGGGACAGGGTAGAATACGAGCAGTACTTC
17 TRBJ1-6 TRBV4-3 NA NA CASSQGHLSSYNSPLHF TGCGCCAGCAGCCAAGGACACTTGAGCTCCTATAATTCACCCCTCCACTTT
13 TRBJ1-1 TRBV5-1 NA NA CASSLMFLGEAFF TGCGCCAGCAGCTTGATGTTTCTGGGTGAAGCTTTCTTT
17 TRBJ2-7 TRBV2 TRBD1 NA CASSEGWGQGPVYEQYF TGTGCCAGCAGTGAAGGCTGGGGACAGGGCCCCGTCTACGAGCAGTACTTC
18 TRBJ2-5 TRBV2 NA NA CASSEARLAKKYQETQYF TGTGCCAGCAGTGAAGCTCGGCTAGCGAAGAAGTACCAAGAGACCCAGTACTTC
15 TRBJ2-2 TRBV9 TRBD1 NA CASSPRQGYTGELFF TGTGCCAGCAGCCCCCGACAGGGCTACACCGGGGAGCTGTTTTTT
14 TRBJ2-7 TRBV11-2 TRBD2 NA CASSLGIAGYEQYF TGTGCCAGCAGCTTAGGGATAGCGGGCTACGAGCAGTACTTC
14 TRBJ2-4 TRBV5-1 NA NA CASGTGLAKNIQYF TGCGCCAGCGGTACAGGGTTAGCCAAAAACATTCAGTACTTC
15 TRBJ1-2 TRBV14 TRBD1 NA CASSHGQGYNYGYTF TGTGCCAGCAGCCACGGACAGGGCTATAACTATGGCTACACCTTC
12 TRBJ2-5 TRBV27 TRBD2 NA CASSLSGALQYF TGTGCCAGCAGCCTTAGCGGGGCGTTGCAGTACTTC
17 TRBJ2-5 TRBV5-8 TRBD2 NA CASSPHLIAGYQETQYF TGTGCCAGCAGCCCTCACCTGATAGCGGGTTACCAAGAGACCCAGTACTTC
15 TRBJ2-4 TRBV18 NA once CASSPVPILKNIQYF TGTGCCAGCTCACCAGTCCCCATACTCAAAAACATTCAGTACTTC
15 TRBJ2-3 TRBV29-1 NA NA CSINRGQGGTDTQYF TGCAGCATCAATCGTGGGCAGGGTGGCACAGATACGCAGTATTTT
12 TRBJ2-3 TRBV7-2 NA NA CASSLGPDTQYF TGTGCCAGCAGCTTAGGCCCAGATACGCAGTATTTT
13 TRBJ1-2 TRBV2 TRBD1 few CASGLGQGDGYTF TGTGCCAGCGGATTAGGACAGGGGGATGGCTACACCTTC
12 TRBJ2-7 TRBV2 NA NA CASISRVGEGDF TGTGCCAGCATTTCCAGGGTCGGAGAGGGGGACTTC
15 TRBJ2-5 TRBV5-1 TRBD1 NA CASSLLGQGQETQYF TGCGCCAGCAGCTTGCTGGGACAGGGACAAGAGACCCAGTACTTC
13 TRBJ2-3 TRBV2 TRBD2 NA CASGGDYTDTQYF TGTGCCAGCGGGGGGGACTACACAGATACGCAGTATTTT
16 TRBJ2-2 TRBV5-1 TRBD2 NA CASSLVVAGGTGELFF TGCGCCAGCAGCTTGGTGGTAGCGGGGGGAACCGGGGAGCTGTTTTTT
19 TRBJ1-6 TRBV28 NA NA CASSLGGLVGGASNSPLHF TGTGCCAGCAGTTTGGGTGGCCTTGTGGGGGGCGCGAGTAATTCACCCCTCCACTTT
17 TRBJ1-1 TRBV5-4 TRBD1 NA CASSNSGTGGMNTEAFF TGTGCCAGCAGCAACTCTGGGACAGGGGGGATGAACACTGAAGCTTTCTTT
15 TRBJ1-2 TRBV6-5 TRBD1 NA CASSAGQGASYGYTF TGTGCCAGCAGTGCCGGACAGGGAGCATCCTATGGCTACACCTTC
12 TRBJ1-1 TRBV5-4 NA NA CASSWDRAKAFF TGTGCCAGCAGCTGGGACCGAGCGAAAGCTTTCTTT
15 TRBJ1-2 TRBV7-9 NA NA CASSLEATGNYGYTF TGTGCCAGCAGCCTGGAAGCTACAGGGAACTATGGCTACACCTTC
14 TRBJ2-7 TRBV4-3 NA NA CASRLVYDSGEQYF TGCGCCAGCCGATTGGTATATGACTCCGGGGAGCAGTACTTC
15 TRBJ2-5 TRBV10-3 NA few CAISRADRREETQYF TGTGCCATCAGTCGGGCGGATCGTAGGGAAGAGACCCAGTACTTC
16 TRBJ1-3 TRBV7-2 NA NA CASSHYPGASGNTIYF TGTGCCAGCAGCCACTACCCAGGGGCCTCTGGAAACACCATATATTTT
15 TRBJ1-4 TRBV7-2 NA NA CASSLDAHDGEKLFF TGTGCCAGCAGCTTAGACGCCCACGACGGGGAAAAACTGTTTTTT
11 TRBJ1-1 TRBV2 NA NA CASSYDTEAFF TGTGCCAGCAGCTACGACACTGAAGCTTTCTTT
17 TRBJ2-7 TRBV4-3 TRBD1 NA CASSQKGPGQPSYEQYF TGCGCCAGCAGCCAAAAGGGGCCGGGACAGCCCTCCTACGAGCAGTACTTC
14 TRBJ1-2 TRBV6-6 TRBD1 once CASRPPGQNYGYTF TGTGCCAGCAGGCCTCCGGGACAGAACTATGGCTACACCTTC
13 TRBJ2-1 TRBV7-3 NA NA CASSLGMYNEQFF TGTGCCAGCAGCTTGGGGATGTACAATGAGCAGTTCTTC
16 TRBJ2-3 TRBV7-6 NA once CASTPSGTPAVDTQYF TGTGCCAGCACCCCCTCCGGGACACCGGCCGTGGATACGCAGTATTTT
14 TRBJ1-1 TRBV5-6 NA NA CASSGLGPNTEAFF TGTGCCAGCAGCGGCTTGGGGCCGAACACTGAAGCTTTCTTT
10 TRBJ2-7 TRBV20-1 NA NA CSAGRSEQYF TGCAGTGCGGGACGCTCAGAGCAGTACTTC
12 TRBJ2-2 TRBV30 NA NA CAWTLRAGELFF TGTGCCTGGACTTTAAGGGCTGGGGAGCTGTTTTTT
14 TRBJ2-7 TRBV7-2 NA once CASARDGTSYEQYF TGTGCCAGCGCCCGCGACGGAACCTCCTACGAGCAGTACTTC
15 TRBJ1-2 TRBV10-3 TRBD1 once CAISEPGQAPYGYTF TGTGCCATCAGTGAGCCGGGACAGGCTCCCTATGGCTACACCTTC
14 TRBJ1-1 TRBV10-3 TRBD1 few CAIRGTGVSTEAFF TGTGCCATCAGAGGGACAGGGGTGAGCACTGAAGCTTTCTTT
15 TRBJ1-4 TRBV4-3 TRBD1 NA CASSQEGQGSEKLFF TGCGCCAGCAGCCAAGAGGGACAGGGAAGTGAAAAACTGTTTTTT
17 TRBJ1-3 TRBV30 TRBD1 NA CAWSVLWRTGSGNTIYF TGTGCCTGGAGTGTACTTTGGAGGACAGGCTCTGGAAACACCATATATTTT
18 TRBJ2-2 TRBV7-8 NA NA CASSARGSGNILTGELFF TGTGCCAGCAGCGCCCGGGGTTCGGGGAATATATTAACCGGGGAGCTGTTTTTT